This entry describes one TCR beta chain. V shed 1 base and J 7 bases; nucleotides not matched to a gene: 7. CDR3 length: 15 amino acids. Germline-derived CDR1 and CDR2 are LGHDT and YNNKEL (reference sequence). Original analysis: Estimation of nucleated cell counts was performed using reference gene primer amplification. Sequenced by immunoSEQ multiplex PCR; TCRdb stores in-frame clones only, minus some. V, J and clone size reflect that table, while D and trimming were determined from the DNA. Among about 160,000 clones, about nine tenths were seen once, and the ten largest hold 3.5% to 4%. This record belongs to a study of blood T cell repertoires in COVID-19. Study as a whole: Samples taken during acute and convalescent COVID-19 were collected in the United States, Italy and Spain. T cells, B-cell-depleted T cells, or PBMCs supplied cDNA or gDNA.

This clonotype was obtained from a woman aged 60-75 years who had recovered from COVID-19. Sample: peripheral blood. V usage is TRBV3-1 (or the pseudogene TRBV3-2) and J usage is TRBJ2-5; 9 bases are shared with TRBD1. The CDR3 loop reads CASSQGTGGFGTQYF. The CDR3, as DNA: TGTGCCAGCAGCCAAGGAACAGGGGGCTTTGGGACCCAGTACTTC.